A selection of T cell receptor beta chains follows, all from one sample in a study of low-dose radiotherapy and immunotherapy resistance in tumors. Each CDR3 protein gets one entry after TCRdb re-called the reads with MiXCR. The sample shows under 60,000 distinct CDR3 sequences, roughly 33% of them seen only once. This specimen consisted of PBMCs, obtained after low-dose radiotherapy plus immunotherapy. Receptors originate from a male donor with rectosigmoid adenocarcinoma. The CDR3 runs from the conserved cysteine through the conserved F or W. Each record gives: J gene, V gene, CDR3 protein.

J gene: TRBJ2-7; V gene: TRBV24-1; CDR3 protein: CATSEAGVHEQYF
J gene: TRBJ1-1; V gene: TRBV27; CDR3 protein: CASSSWDRGMNTEAFF
J gene: TRBJ2-7; V gene: TRBV12-3/TRBV12-4; CDR3 protein: CASSSGRMSYEQYF
J gene: TRBJ1-2; V gene: TRBV6-2/TRBV6-3; CDR3 protein: CASSPGNYGYTF
J gene: TRBJ1-1; V gene: TRBV11-2; CDR3 protein: CASSQLGGGGGSWAFF
J gene: TRBJ2-1; V gene: TRBV6-1; CDR3 protein: CASSAPGQGRNEQFF
J gene: TRBJ2-1; V gene: TRBV7-2; CDR3 protein: CASALWGVRNEQFF
J gene: TRBJ1-5; V gene: TRBV5-1; CDR3 protein: CASSLAPGSNQPQHF
J gene: TRBJ2-2; V gene: TRBV4-2; CDR3 protein: CASSQESTGELFF
J gene: TRBJ1-1; V gene: TRBV6-2/TRBV6-3; CDR3 protein: CASSWTGRGKNTEAFF
J gene: TRBJ2-2; V gene: TRBV5-3; CDR3 protein: CASSFVGEAGELFF
J gene: TRBJ2-3; V gene: TRBV28; CDR3 protein: CASSLGRTDTQYF
J gene: TRBJ2-3; V gene: TRBV20-1; CDR3 protein: CSAHYRGQGVSSTDTQYF
J gene: TRBJ1-1; V gene: TRBV29-1; CDR3 protein: CSVWGANSEAFF
J gene: TRBJ2-5; V gene: TRBV20-1; CDR3 protein: CSAISQGSSGSGETQYF
J gene: TRBJ2-1; V gene: TRBV4-3; CDR3 protein: CASSQPNNEQFF
J gene: TRBJ2-2; V gene: TRBV23-1; CDR3 protein: CASSLGDRETGELFF
J gene: TRBJ2-3; V gene: TRBV29-1; CDR3 protein: CSVEDGIAVADTQYF
J gene: TRBJ1-2; V gene: TRBV27; CDR3 protein: CASSPVGALSYGYTF
J gene: TRBJ2-5; V gene: TRBV2; CDR3 protein: CASRTDSPETQYF
J gene: TRBJ1-5; V gene: TRBV12-3/TRBV12-4; CDR3 protein: CASSPGGGGNQPQHF
J gene: TRBJ2-7; V gene: TRBV11-2; CDR3 protein: CASSLGPLGQSSYEQYF
J gene: TRBJ2-7; V gene: TRBV7-6; CDR3 protein: CASSRPATSGSIGYEQYF
J gene: TRBJ1-1; V gene: TRBV6-6; CDR3 protein: CASSYSGVNTEAFF
J gene: TRBJ1-5; V gene: TRBV24-1; CDR3 protein: CATSDTRQGNQPQHF
J gene: TRBJ2-7; V gene: TRBV7-9; CDR3 protein: CASSLFGGISEQYF
J gene: TRBJ2-7; V gene: TRBV7-2; CDR3 protein: CASSSYGFEQYF
J gene: TRBJ1-4; V gene: TRBV7-2; CDR3 protein: CASSPQGYNEKLFF
J gene: TRBJ2-7; V gene: TRBV26; CDR3 protein: CASRSGQGADEQYF
J gene: TRBJ1-5; V gene: TRBV6-2/TRBV6-3; CDR3 protein: CASGSYRGYQPQHF
J gene: TRBJ2-7; V gene: TRBV6-2/TRBV6-3; CDR3 protein: CASSSPGTSGVSSYEQYF
J gene: TRBJ1-1; V gene: TRBV11-2; CDR3 protein: CASSHGSTEAFF
J gene: TRBJ2-7; V gene: TRBV6-6; CDR3 protein: CASSEDGTGSYEQYF
J gene: TRBJ1-2; V gene: TRBV12-3/TRBV12-4; CDR3 protein: CASTPNIYGYTF
J gene: TRBJ2-1; V gene: TRBV9; CDR3 protein: CASSVSSGNYEQFF
J gene: TRBJ2-4; V gene: TRBV28; CDR3 protein: CASSSPTAPVTSFGAKNIQYF
J gene: TRBJ2-3; V gene: TRBV18; CDR3 protein: CASSPRTGGTDTQYF
J gene: TRBJ2-2; V gene: TRBV9; CDR3 protein: CASSALAGGHTGELFF
J gene: TRBJ1-1; V gene: TRBV5-1; CDR3 protein: CASSLTGLNTEAFF
J gene: TRBJ2-7; V gene: TRBV5-1; CDR3 protein: CASSARTGDYEQYF
J gene: TRBJ2-7; V gene: TRBV9; CDR3 protein: CASSVGERGGSQQYF
J gene: TRBJ2-2; V gene: TRBV18; CDR3 protein: CASSPRENTGELFF
J gene: TRBJ2-7; V gene: TRBV5-1; CDR3 protein: CASSLGNEQYF
J gene: TRBJ2-3; V gene: TRBV10-3; CDR3 protein: CAISYRGTDTQYF
J gene: TRBJ2-7; V gene: TRBV19; CDR3 protein: CASSPTSGSLSYF
J gene: TRBJ2-3; V gene: TRBV2; CDR3 protein: CASSGTGWDTQYF
J gene: TRBJ2-3; V gene: TRBV30; CDR3 protein: CAWSGRDTQYF
J gene: TRBJ2-2; V gene: TRBV25-1; CDR3 protein: CASGTGRDTGELFF